These 21 T cell receptor beta chains originate from one sample sequenced in a study of shared clonotypes between healthy human individuals. Repertoires were generated with immunoSEQ multiplex PCR, while TCRdb's copy carries only in-frame clones and drops some. The sample records 400,000 to 500,000 clones, over 60% being singletons. Sequencing used PBMCs. The receptors originated from a woman aged 40 to 50 in good health. Some clones in this sample may be carry-over from other donors' samples.

J is TRBJ2-7 and V is TRBV5-4; TRBD2 agrees at 13 bases. Germline V gives CDR1 SGHNT, CDR2 YYREEE (reference sequence). This CDR3 has 15 amino acids. V gave up 4 bases and J gave up 2 bases; unmatched junction bases: 3. The CDR3 here is CASSRGTSGAYEQYF. The CDR3, as DNA: TGTGCCAGCAGCCGGGGGACTAGCGGGGCCTACGAGCAGTACTTC. Combining the CDR3 with reference TRBV5-4 and TRBJ2-7 gives the whole variable domain ETGVTQSPTHLIKTRGQQVTLRCSSQSGHNTVSWYQQALGQGPQFIFQYYREEENGRGNFPPRFSGLQFPNYSSELNVNALELDDSALYLCASSRGTSGAYEQYFGPGTRLTVT.

The chain joins TRBV19 to TRBJ1-5, with unresolved D. The CDR3 is 17 residues long. CDR1 is LNHDA, CDR2 SQIVND, per germline (reference sequence). V lost 3 bases to trimming and J lost 3 bases, with 18 bases between them. The CDR3 bases are TGTGCCAGTAGTATCGGGTTCTGGCGGCAGCTCAATCAGCCCCAGCATTTT. It is translated as CASSIGFWRQLNQPQHF. Combining the CDR3 with reference TRBV19 and TRBJ1-5 gives the whole variable domain DGGITQSPKYLFRKEGQNVTLSCEQNLNHDAMYWYRQDPGQGLRLIYYSQIVNDFQKGDIAEGYSVSREKKESFPLTVTSAQKNPTAFYLCASSIGFWRQLNQPQHFGDGTRLSIL.

This chain connects TRBV7-2 to TRBJ2-5; D ambiguous. CDR1 is SGHTA and CDR2 is FQGNSA in the germline V gene. There are 14 residues in the CDR3. Trimming cost V 1 base and J 3 bases, with 9 bases left between them. The CDR3 region has the DNA TGTGCCAGCAGCTTAGGACCCCCGGAAGAGACCCAGTACTTC. This codes for CASSLGPPEETQYF.

The rearrangement uses TRBV7-3 and TRBJ2-7, with D possibly TRBD2 on 5 matching bases. The V end was cut by 1 base, the J end by 1 base, with 5 bases between. CDR1 and CDR2 (germline): SGHTA, FQGTGA. CDR3 length: 13 amino acids. Here the CDR3 reads CASSLSGSYEQYF. The CDR3 region has the DNA TGTGCCAGCAGCTTAAGCGGGTCCTACGAGCAGTACTTC.

The chain joins TRBV5-4 to TRBJ2-7; the match to TRBD2 covers 10 bases. Germline-derived CDR1 and CDR2 are SGHNT and YYREEE (reference sequence). CDR3 length equals 15 residues. J was trimmed by 2 bases and V by 5 bases; bases with no gene match: 7. CDR3 region: CASREGTSVAYEQYF. The DNA for the CDR3 is TGTGCCAGCAGGGAGGGGACTAGCGTTGCCTACGAGCAGTACTTC.

The chain recombines TRBV27 with TRBJ1-2; 7 nucleotides match TRBD1. This CDR3 spans 14 amino acids. The germline V gene encodes CDR1 MNHEY and CDR2 SMNVEV (reference sequence). V shed 6 bases and J 10 bases; nucleotides not matched to a gene: 14. For the CDR3, the DNA is TGTGCCAGCAGGAGGTTCGGGACAGACAAAGACTACACCTTC. Translation: CASRRFGTDKDYTF.

This clone was seen ten or more times. V is TRBV4-3 and J is TRBJ2-7, with 9 bases that match TRBD1. The V gene's germline CDR1 is LGHNA and CDR2 YSLEER. The CDR3 consists of 15 residues. V lost 3 bases, J lost 4 bases, and 7 bases stayed unmatched. For the CDR3, the DNA is TGCGCCAGCAGCCAGACCGGGACAGGGACTTACGAGCAGTACTTC. Amino acid sequence: CASSQTGTGTYEQYF.

This chain joins TRBV25-1 and TRBJ1-2; D is possibly TRBD1 (6 bases). This CDR3 contains 13 residues. The V end lost 5 bases, the J end lost 7 bases, and 14 bases lay between the germline ends. The germline V gene has CDR1 MGHDK and CDR2 SYGVNS. Here the CDR3 reads CASSKQGLGGYTF. The CDR3 DNA sequence: TGTGCCAGCAGTAAACAGGGACTCGGTGGCTACACCTTC.

The chain employs TRBV4-1 and TRBJ2-7; perhaps TRBD2 as D (6 bases). From germline, CDR1 is MGHRA and CDR2 YSYEKL. The ends were cut back, 0 bases at V and 3 bases at J, with 9 bases in the middle. The CDR3 contains 14 residues. Written as DNA, the CDR3 is TGCGCCAGCAGCCAAGAGGGGGGTCACTACGAGCAGTACTTC. Amino acid sequence: CASSQEGGHYEQYF.

This rearrangement joins TRBV7-3 to TRBJ2-2, with TRBD2 as a possible D gene (5 bases). The germline V and J ends were trimmed by 2 bases and 7 bases, with 14 bases remaining between them. Looked up from germline, CDR1 is SGHTA and CDR2 is FQGTGA. There are 15 residues in the CDR3. This chain's CDR3 is CASSLLSSNYGELFF. The CDR3 nucleotides are TGTGCCAGCAGCTTACTGTCTAGCAATTACGGGGAGCTGTTTTTT.

The CDR3 DNA reads TGTGCCAGCAGCTTAGAAGACAGGGAAGAAGCTTTCTTT. Protein sequence: CASSLEDREEAFF. The J gene is TRBJ1-1, the V gene TRBV7-8, with 7 bases identical to TRBD1. Germline trimming cut 1 base from V and 8 bases from J; bases unmatched to any gene: 4. The CDR3 runs to 13 residues. CDR1 is SGHVS and CDR2 is FQNEAQ in the germline V gene.

The chain joins TRBV19 to TRBJ2-7; D is uncertain. V was pared by 4 bases and J by 4 bases, with 11 bases between. The CDR3 consists of 13 residues. Germline V gene lookup returns CDR1 LNHDA and CDR2 SQIVND (reference sequence). CDR3 DNA: TGTGCCAGTAGTAGGCGTGGGAAGTACGAGCAGTACTTC. Translating it yields CASSRRGKYEQYF.

This chain joins TRBV5-1 and TRBJ2-1; a weak D match, TRBD2 (5 bases). The ends were cut back, 2 bases at V and 0 bases at J, with 6 bases in the middle. The CDR3 loop spans 14 amino acids. From germline, CDR1 is SGHRS and CDR2 YFSETQ. CDR3 amino acids: CASSFEGSYNEQFF. In DNA form, the CDR3 reads TGCGCCAGCAGCTTCGAGGGCTCCTACAATGAGCAGTTCTTC.

The rearrangement joins TRBV7-3 to TRBJ2-5, with D perhaps TRBD2 (6 bases). The length of the CDR3 is 15 residues. Germline values: CDR1 SGHTA, CDR2 FQGTGA. V lost 4 bases and J 1 base, leaving 13 bases between the germline ends. In DNA form, the CDR3 reads TGTGCCAGCAGCTCCAACGCCGGGGGCCAAGAGACCCAGTACTTC. It specifies CASSSNAGGQETQYF.

This clone was seen at least ten times. CDR3 in DNA: TGTGCCAGCAGCAGCCGGGGGGGCGAAGTCTCGAAACTGTTTTTT. Encoded protein: CASSSRGGEVSKLFF. The chain uses TRBV28 and TRBJ1-4, with D maybe TRBD1 (6 bases). CDR3 length: 15 amino acids. Trimming took off 6 bases at V and 11 bases at J, with 22 bases between the two ends. Germline V CDR1 and CDR2: MDHEN, SYDVKM.

About this clone: A far more abundant clone sits one base away, making this likely a read error. J is TRBJ1-1 and V is TRBV29-1, with D possibly matching TRBD1 (6 bases). Per the germline V gene, CDR1 is SQVTM and CDR2 is ANQGSEA. The length of the CDR3 is 14 residues. CDR3 in DNA: TGCAGCGTCAAAGGGGGTGCTAGAGTCACTGAAGCTCTCTTT. This codes for CSVKGGARVTEALF. Looking up the rest from reference TRBV29-1 and TRBJ1-1 gives the full variable domain: SAVISQKPSRDICQRGTSLTIQCQVDSQVTMMFWYRQQPGQSLTLIATANQGSEATYESGFVIDKFPISRPNLTFSTLTVSNMSPEDSSIYLCSVKGGARVTEALFGQGTRLTVV.

The chain recombines TRBV6-1 with TRBJ1-4; no firm D call. The CDR3 is made up of 15 amino acids. Germline-derived CDR1 and CDR2 are MNHNS and SASEGT. V lost 4 bases and J 4 bases, leaving 13 bases between the germline ends. The CDR3 DNA reads as TGTGCCAGCAGTGTGACCCGGTTTAGTAATGAAAAACTGTTTTTT. The encoded protein is CASSVTRFSNEKLFF.

On this clone itself: Other DNA sequences from this sample encode an identical CDR3 as well. This chain joins TRBV28 and TRBJ2-5; tentative D call: TRBD2 (5 bases). Germline CDR1 MDHEN, CDR2 SYDVKM. The CDR3 covers 12 residues. V was shortened by 3 bases and J by 5 bases, with 7 bases between the two germline ends. As DNA, the CDR3 is TGTGCCAGCAGTTTGAGAGGGGAGACCCAGTACTTC. Translated: CASSLRGETQYF.

This clone was picked up many times. The chain employs TRBV5-6 and TRBJ2-7; the match to TRBD2 covers 8 bases. Germline CDR1 and CDR2: SGHDT and YYEEEE. V shed 1 base, J shed 7 bases, and the junction held 10 bases outside the gene matches. The CDR3 is 15 residues long. In DNA form, the CDR3 reads TGTGCCAGCAGCTTGATTGGTGCGGGAGGCCGTGAGCAGTACTTC. Amino acids: CASSLIGAGGREQYF.

This clone occurred once. The sample holds other DNA sequences that translate to the same CDR3. The J gene is TRBJ2-7, the V gene TRBV7-2; 11 bases match TRBD1. The germline gives CDR1 SGHTA, CDR2 FQGNSA. This CDR3 has 15 amino acids. The V gene end was trimmed by 5 bases and the J gene end by 4 bases; junction bases not matched to a gene: 7. CDR3 in amino acids: CASSLVGTGGYEQYF. CDR3 sequence (DNA): TGTGCCAGCAGCCTAGTGGGGACAGGGGGTTACGAGCAGTACTTC.

This rearrangement joins TRBV6-5 to TRBJ1-1; D is unclear. V lost 0 bases to trimming and J lost 3 bases, with 5 bases between them. The CDR3 runs to 13 residues. Germline V lookup: CDR1 MNHEY, CDR2 SVGAGI. In nucleotides, the CDR3 is TGTGCCAGCAGTTACTCAGGGTACACTGAAGCTTTCTTT. As protein: CASSYSGYTEAFF.